This T cell receptor (beta chain) was found in a study of CD8+CD57+ T cells in acquired aplastic anemia. Study background: Sorted CD4+ and CD8+ cells gave an average of about 3 ug of DNA.

Genomic DNA templated the TCR beta VDJ and CDR3 profiling. From the reads, TCRdb called clonotypes with MiXCR, one entry per CDR3 protein. Of fewer than 45,000 distinct CDR3 sequences listed, about 77% are singletons. This clonotype was seen only a few times. What it recognizes is unknown. CDR1 SQVTM and CDR2 ANQGSEA come from the germline V gene. J lost 0 bases, V lost 8 bases, and 4 bases had no gene match. The CDR3 loop spans 12 amino acids. Study-level points and caveats: Patients and controls shared 25 to 30 CD8+ CDR3 sequences, which appeared highly expressed in patients and within their immunodominant clones. No significant patient-versus-control difference appeared in CD8+ Simpson's diversity.

The rearrangement links TRBV29-1 to TRBJ2-7; TRBD1 aligns across 7 bases. Material for sequencing was sorted CD4+, CD8+, or CD8+CD57+ T cells (not recorded which) from PBMCs. This clonotype was obtained from a human donor in good health, serving as a control. CDR3 in amino acids: CSFRQGSYEQYF. In DNA form, the CDR3 reads TGCAGCTTCAGACAGGGCTCCTACGAGCAGTACTTC.